This is a list of T cell receptor beta chains from one sample in a study of T cell repertoires in cytomegalovirus infection. TCRdb independently ran MiXCR on the reads; one entry per CDR3 protein. The data contain approximately 550,000 distinct CDR3 sequences, about 15% of them singletons. Material for sequencing was CD8+ T cells from PBMCs. All receptors come from a human donor in good health (CMV status not recorded). Some clones in this sample may be carry-over from other donors' samples. CDR3s include the opening cysteine and the closing phenylalanine or tryptophan. A D gene is named only where the DNA matches it firmly. The size entry is marked missing in some rows and otherwise reads once, few, many or a size class.

>TRBJ2-7|many|.|TRBV27
TGTGCCAGCAGTTTATTTGGGGGCGAGCAGTACTTC
CASSLFGGEQYF
>TRBJ2-1|many|.|TRBV7-6
TGTGCCAGCAGCTTGGGGAGGGGGGGGAATGAGCAGTTCTTC
CASSLGRGGNEQFF
>TRBJ1-1|many|.|TRBV27
TGTGCCAGCAGCTTATCAGAGAACACTGAAGCTTTCTTT
CASSLSENTEAFF
>TRBJ1-4|.|.|TRBV5-1
TGCGCCAGCAGCTTGTTCTATTCTCGTCCTCCAGCAAAACTGTTTTTT
CASSLFYSRPPAKLFF
>TRBJ2-1|many|TRBD2|TRBV7-6
TGTGCCAGCAGCTTATACATCGAGACTAGCGGGAGGGGTAATGAGCAGTTCTTC
CASSLYIETSGRGNEQFF
>TRBJ1-1|many|.|TRBV6-1
TGTGCCAGCAGTGATACCACATTCGCTGAAGCTTTCTTT
CASSDTTFAEAFF
>TRBJ2-3|few|TRBD1|TRBV29-1
TGCAGCGTTGAAGGGATGGACAGGTCGGTGGATACGCAGTATTTT
CSVEGMDRSVDTQYF
>TRBJ1-5|many|.|TRBV4-2
TGTGCCAGCAGCCAAGAATCCGGGGCTAATCAGCCCCAGCATTTT
CASSQESGANQPQHF
>TRBJ2-3|few|.|TRBV9
TGTGCCAGCAGGGCGGGGACGGCACCTAGCACAGATACGCAGTATTTT
CASRAGTAPSTDTQYF
>TRBJ1-2|many|.|TRBV6-1
TGTGCCAGCAATGATAGAGGGGTCGACGGCTACACCTTC
CASNDRGVDGYTF